These T cell receptor beta chains were read from a single sample in a study of T cells after yellow fever vaccination. TCRdb processed the 5' RACE reads anew with MiXCR; each CDR3 protein has one entry. Among 250,000 to 400,000 distinct CDR3 sequences listed, approximately 4% were seen once. The material sequenced was PBMCs, taken 5 days after the yellow fever booster vaccination. The source is a man aged 18 to 29 who received the YFV17D yellow fever vaccine. Each CDR3 is given with its conserved first and last residue. A D gene is named only where the DNA matches it firmly. Some rows mark clone size as missing; the rest say once, few, many or name a class of expanded clone.

>TRBJ2-1|NA|TRBD2|TRBV3-1
CASSPGGTSGGSYYNEQFF
TGTGCCAGCAGTCCAGGGGGGACTAGCGGGGGGTCTTACTACAATGAGCAGTTCTTC
>TRBJ2-5|NA|NA|TRBV27
CASSLDLSKTQYF
TGTGCCAGCAGTTTGGATTTGTCCAAGACCCAGTACTTC
>TRBJ1-4|few|NA|TRBV30
CAWSNGQPNEKLFF
TGTGCCTGGAGTAACGGCCAGCCTAATGAAAAACTGTTTTTT
>TRBJ2-7|few|NA|TRBV4-1
CASSQGMVEGTYEQYF
TGCGCCAGCAGCCAAGGAATGGTGGAGGGGACCTACGAGCAGTACTTC
>TRBJ2-3|few|TRBD2|TRBV12-3/TRBV12-4
CASSPGTSGFTDTQYF
TGTGCCAGCAGCCCCGGGACTAGCGGGTTCACAGATACGCAGTATTTT
>TRBJ2-1|few|TRBD1|TRBV7-2
CASSLNPWDREQFF
TGTGCCAGCAGCTTGAACCCCTGGGACAGGGAGCAGTTCTTC
>TRBJ1-6|NA|NA|TRBV6-5
CASSYSPGRAYGYSPLHF
TGTGCCAGCAGTTACTCACCGGGCAGGGCATATGGTTACTCACCCCTCCACTTT
>TRBJ2-3|NA|TRBD2|TRBV7-9
CASSSPESSGAQSDTQYF
TGTGCCAGCAGCTCCCCAGAGTCTAGCGGGGCCCAATCCGATACGCAGTATTTT
>TRBJ1-3|many|NA|TRBV7-2
CASSPGTATGNTIYF
TGTGCCAGCAGCCCCGGGACGGCCACTGGAAACACCATATATTTT
>TRBJ2-5|many|NA|TRBV6-2/TRBV6-3
CASSRGLGQETQYF
TGTGCCAGCAGCCGGGGTTTGGGTCAAGAGACCCAGTACTTC
>TRBJ1-1|many|NA|TRBV7-2
CASSPQGNTEAFF
TGTGCCAGCAGCCCCCAGGGTAACACTGAAGCTTTCTTT